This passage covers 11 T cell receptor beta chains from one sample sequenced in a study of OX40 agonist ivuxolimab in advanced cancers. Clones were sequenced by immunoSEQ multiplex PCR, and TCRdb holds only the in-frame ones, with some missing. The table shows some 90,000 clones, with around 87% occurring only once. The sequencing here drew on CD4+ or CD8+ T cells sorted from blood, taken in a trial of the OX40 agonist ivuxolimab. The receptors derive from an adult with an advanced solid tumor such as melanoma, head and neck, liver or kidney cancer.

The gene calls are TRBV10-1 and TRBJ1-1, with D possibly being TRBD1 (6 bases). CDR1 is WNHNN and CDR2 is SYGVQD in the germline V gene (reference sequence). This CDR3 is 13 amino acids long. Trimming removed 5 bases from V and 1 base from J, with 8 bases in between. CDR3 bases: TGCGCCAGCAGTTTGACAGGGAACACTGAAGCTTTCTTT. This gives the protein CASSLTGNTEAFF.

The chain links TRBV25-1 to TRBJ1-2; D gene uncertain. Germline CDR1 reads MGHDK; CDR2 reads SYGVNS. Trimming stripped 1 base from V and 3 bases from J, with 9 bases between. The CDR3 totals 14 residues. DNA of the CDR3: TGTGCCAGCAGTGAATCGGGAGACCACTATGGCTACACCTTC. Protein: CASSESGDHYGYTF.

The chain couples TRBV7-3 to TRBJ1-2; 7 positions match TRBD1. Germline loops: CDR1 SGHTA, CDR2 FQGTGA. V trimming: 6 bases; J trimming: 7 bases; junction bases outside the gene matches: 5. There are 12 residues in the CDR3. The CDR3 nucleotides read TGTGCCAGCAGAACAGGGGAATCTGGCTACACCTTC. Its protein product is CASRTGESGYTF. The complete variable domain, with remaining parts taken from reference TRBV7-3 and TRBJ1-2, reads GAGVSQTPSNKVTEKGKYVELRCDPISGHTALYWYRQSLGQGPEFLIYFQGTGAADDSGLPNDRFFAVRPEGSVSTLKIQRTERGDSAVYLCASRTGESGYTFGSGTRLTVV.

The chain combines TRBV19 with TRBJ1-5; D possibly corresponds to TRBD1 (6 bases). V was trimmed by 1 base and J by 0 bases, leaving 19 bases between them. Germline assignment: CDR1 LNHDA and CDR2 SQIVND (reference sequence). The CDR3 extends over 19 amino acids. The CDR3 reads CASSIVGRQARYSNQPQHF. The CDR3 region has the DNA TGTGCCAGTAGTATAGTAGGCCGACAGGCAAGGTATAGCAATCAGCCCCAGCATTTT.

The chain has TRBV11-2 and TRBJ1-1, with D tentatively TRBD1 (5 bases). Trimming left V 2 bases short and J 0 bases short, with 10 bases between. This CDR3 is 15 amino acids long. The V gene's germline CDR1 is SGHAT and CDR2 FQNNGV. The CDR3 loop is CASSLWGGVNTEAFF. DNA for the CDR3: TGTGCCAGCAGCTTATGGGGCGGGGTGAACACTGAAGCTTTCTTT.

The CDR3 bases are TGTGCCAGCAGCGAAACCAGGGGAAACACTGAAGCTTTCTTT. Translation gives CASSETRGNTEAFF. The genes are TRBV13 and TRBJ1-1; tentatively, D is TRBD1 (6 bases). V gave up 5 bases and J gave up 2 bases, with 12 bases separating them. Germline V gene sequence: CDR1 PRHDT, CDR2 FYEKMQ (reference sequence). This CDR3 is 14 amino acids long.

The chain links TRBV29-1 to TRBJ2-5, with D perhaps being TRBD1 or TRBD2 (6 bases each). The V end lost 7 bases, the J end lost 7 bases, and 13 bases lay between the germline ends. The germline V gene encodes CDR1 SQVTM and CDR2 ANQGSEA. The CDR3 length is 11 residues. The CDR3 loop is CSEGGMGTQYF. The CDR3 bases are TGCAGCGAGGGGGGTATGGGGACCCAGTACTTC.

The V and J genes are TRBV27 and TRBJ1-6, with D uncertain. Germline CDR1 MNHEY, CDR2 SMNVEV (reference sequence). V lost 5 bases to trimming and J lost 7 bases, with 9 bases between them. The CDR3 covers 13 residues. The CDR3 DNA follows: TGTGCCAGCAGTCGCCTTCTGAATTCACCCCTCCACTTT. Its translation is CASSRLLNSPLHF.

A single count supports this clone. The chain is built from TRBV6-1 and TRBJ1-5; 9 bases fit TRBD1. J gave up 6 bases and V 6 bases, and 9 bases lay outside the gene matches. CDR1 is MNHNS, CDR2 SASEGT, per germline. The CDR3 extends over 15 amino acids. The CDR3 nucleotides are TGTGCCAGCAGGCCGACAGGGGGGTTAATTCAGCCCCAGCATTTT. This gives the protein CASRPTGGLIQPQHF.

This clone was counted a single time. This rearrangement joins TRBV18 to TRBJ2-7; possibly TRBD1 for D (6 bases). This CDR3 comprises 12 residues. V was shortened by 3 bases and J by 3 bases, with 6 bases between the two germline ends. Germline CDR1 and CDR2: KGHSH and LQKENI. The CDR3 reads CASSPDSYEQYF. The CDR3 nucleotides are TGTGCCAGCTCACCGGACAGCTACGAGCAGTACTTC.

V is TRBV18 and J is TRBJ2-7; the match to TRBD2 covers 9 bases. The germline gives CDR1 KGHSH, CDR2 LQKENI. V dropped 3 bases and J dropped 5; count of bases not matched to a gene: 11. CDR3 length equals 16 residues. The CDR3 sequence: CASSPTTGTSNHEQYF. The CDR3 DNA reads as TGTGCCAGCTCACCCACCACCGGGACTAGCAACCACGAGCAGTACTTC.